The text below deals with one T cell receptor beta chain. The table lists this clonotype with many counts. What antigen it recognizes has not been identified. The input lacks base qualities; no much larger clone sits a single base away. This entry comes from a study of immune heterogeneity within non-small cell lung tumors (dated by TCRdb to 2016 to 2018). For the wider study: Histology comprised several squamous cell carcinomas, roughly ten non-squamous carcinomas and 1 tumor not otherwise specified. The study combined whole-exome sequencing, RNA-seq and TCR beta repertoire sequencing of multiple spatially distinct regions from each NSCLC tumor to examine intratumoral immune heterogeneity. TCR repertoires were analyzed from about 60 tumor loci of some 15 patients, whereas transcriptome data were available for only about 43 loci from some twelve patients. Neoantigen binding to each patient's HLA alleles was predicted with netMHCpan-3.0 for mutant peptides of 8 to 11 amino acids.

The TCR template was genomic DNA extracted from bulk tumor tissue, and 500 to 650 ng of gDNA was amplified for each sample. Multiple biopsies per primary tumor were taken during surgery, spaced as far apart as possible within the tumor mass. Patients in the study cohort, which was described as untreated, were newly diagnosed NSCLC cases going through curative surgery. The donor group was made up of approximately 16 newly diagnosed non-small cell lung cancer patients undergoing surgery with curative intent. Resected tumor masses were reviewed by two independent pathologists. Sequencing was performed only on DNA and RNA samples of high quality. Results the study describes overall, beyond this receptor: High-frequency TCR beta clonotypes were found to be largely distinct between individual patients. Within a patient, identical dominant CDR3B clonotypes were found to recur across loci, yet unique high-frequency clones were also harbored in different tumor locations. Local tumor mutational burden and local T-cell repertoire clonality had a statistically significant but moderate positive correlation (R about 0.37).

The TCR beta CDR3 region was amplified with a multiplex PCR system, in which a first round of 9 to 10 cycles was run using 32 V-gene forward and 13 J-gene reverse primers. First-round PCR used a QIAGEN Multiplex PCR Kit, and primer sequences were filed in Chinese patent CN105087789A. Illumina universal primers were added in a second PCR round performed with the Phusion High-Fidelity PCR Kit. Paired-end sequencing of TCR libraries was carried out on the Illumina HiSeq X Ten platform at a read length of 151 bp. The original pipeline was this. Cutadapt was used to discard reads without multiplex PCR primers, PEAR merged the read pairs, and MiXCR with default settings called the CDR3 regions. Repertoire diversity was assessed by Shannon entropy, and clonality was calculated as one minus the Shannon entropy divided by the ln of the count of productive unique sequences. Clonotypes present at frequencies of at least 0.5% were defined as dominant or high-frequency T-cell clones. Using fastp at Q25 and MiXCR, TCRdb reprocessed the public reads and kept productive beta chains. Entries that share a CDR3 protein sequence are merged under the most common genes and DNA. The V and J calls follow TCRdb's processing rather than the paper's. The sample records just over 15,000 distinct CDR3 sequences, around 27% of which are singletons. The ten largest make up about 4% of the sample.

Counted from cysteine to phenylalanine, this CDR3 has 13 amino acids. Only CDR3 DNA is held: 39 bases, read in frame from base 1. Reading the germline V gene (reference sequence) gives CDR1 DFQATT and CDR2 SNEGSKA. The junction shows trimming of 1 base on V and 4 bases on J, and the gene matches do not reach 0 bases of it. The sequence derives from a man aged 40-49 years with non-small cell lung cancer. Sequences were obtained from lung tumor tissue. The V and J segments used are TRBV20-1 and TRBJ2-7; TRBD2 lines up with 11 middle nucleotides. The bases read TGCAGTGCTAGAGGACTAGCGGGATACGAGCAGTACTTC. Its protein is CSARGLAGYEQYF.